The 14 T cell receptor beta chains below all came from one sample that was sequenced in a study of patients and donors after allogeneic stem cell transplantation. TCRdb reprocessed the RT-PCR reads via MiXCR and lists one record per CDR3 protein. The sample carries under 35,000 distinct CDR3 sequences, roughly a third recorded once. The sample consisted of blood, either unsorted or a sorted T cell fraction (not recorded which). The origin of the receptors is a human donor who was either an allogeneic HSCT recipient or a stem cell or donor lymphocyte infusion donor (not recorded which). It is not recorded whose cells these are; they may come from a transplant donor.

The chain employs TRBV18 and TRBJ1-5, with D perhaps matching TRBD1 (5 bases). The CDR3 extends over 15 amino acids. Germline V gene sequence: CDR1 KGHSH, CDR2 LQKENI. V lost 0 bases to trimming and J lost 3 bases, with 9 bases between them. CDR3 nucleotides: TGTGCCAGCTCACCACCGGGACGTTTCAATCAGCCCCAGCATTTT. This sequence encodes CASSPPGRFNQPQHF.

The J gene is TRBJ1-1, the V gene TRBV7-2; D is ambiguous. Trimming cost V 2 bases and J 4 bases, with 5 bases left between them. Germline CDR1 is SGHTA and CDR2 is FQGNSA. This CDR3 is 12 amino acids long. Here the CDR3 reads CASSLLLTEAFF. CDR3 nucleotide sequence: TGTGCCAGCAGCTTACTCCTCACTGAAGCTTTCTTT.

The V and J genes are TRBV2 and TRBJ2-5; TRBD1 matches 10 bases. Germline V lookup: CDR1 SNHLY, CDR2 FYNNEI. Trimming took 7 bases from V and 5 from J; bases not matched to a gene: 7. CDR3 length: 14 residues. The CDR3 region has the DNA TGTGCCAGCACAAGACAGGGGGCGCTTGAGACCCAGTACTTC. This encodes CASTRQGALETQYF.

The chain joins TRBV18 to TRBJ2-3, with TRBD2 identical over 8 bases. V trimming: 3 bases; J trimming: 4 bases; junction bases outside the gene matches: 12. CDR3 length: 17 amino acids. The germline CDR1 and CDR2 sequences are KGHSH and LQKENI. The DNA of the CDR3 is TGTGCCAGCTCACCCAATCCACTAGCGGTTGTATCAGATACGCAGTATTTT. Translated: CASSPNPLAVVSDTQYF.

This chain's CDR3 is CASSQDREAGSEQYV. The CDR3 DNA reads as TGCGCCAGCAGCCAAGATAGGGAAGCCGGGAGCGAGCAGTACGTC. The chain couples TRBV4-3 to TRBJ2-7, with D maybe TRBD2 (6 bases). This CDR3 contains 15 residues. The germline V gene has CDR1 LGHNA and CDR2 YSLEER. The V and J ends lost 0 bases and 6 bases respectively, with 15 bases between them.

In its sample, this clonotype was seen once. The gene calls are TRBV20-1 and TRBJ2-7, with 7 bases aligning to TRBD2. V dropped 5 bases and J dropped 4; count of bases not matched to a gene: 5. CDR3 length: 12 amino acids. CDR1 and CDR2 (germline): DFQATT, SNEGSKA (reference sequence). CDR3 sequence reads: CSALGGGYEQYF. In nucleotides, the CDR3 is TGCAGTGCTCTCGGGGGAGGGTACGAGCAGTACTTC.

In this sample, this clonotype turned up a few times. The rearrangement uses TRBV2 and TRBJ1-2; a possible D gene is TRBD1 (5 bases). The CDR3 spans 14 residues. The germline V gene has CDR1 SNHLY and CDR2 FYNNEI. Trimming took 3 bases from V and 4 from J, leaving 12 bases between them. CDR3 nucleotide sequence: TGTGCCAGCAGTGATCTAGGGACCAGCTATGGCTACACCTTC. The encoded protein is CASSDLGTSYGYTF.

In its sample, this clonotype ranks as medium-sized (0.01 to 0.1%). The gene calls are TRBV2 and TRBJ1-3, with D perhaps matching TRBD1 (5 bases). V dropped 7 bases and J dropped 2 bases, with 15 bases sitting between them. Germline lookup yields CDR1 SNHLY and CDR2 FYNNEI. CDR3 size: 15 residues. The CDR3 DNA reads as TGTGCCAGCACCACCGACAGCACTACTGGAAACACCATATATTTT. Amino acid sequence: CASTTDSTTGNTIYF.

The rearrangement links TRBV5-1 to TRBJ1-2; 7 bases align to TRBD1. CDR1 is SGHRS, CDR2 YFSETQ, per germline. The V segment lost 5 bases and the J segment 4 bases; nucleotides outside the gene matches: 5. The CDR3 consists of 13 residues. In nucleotides, the CDR3 is TGCGCCAGCAGGCCCGGACAGGTCTATGGCTACACCTTC. Translating gives CASRPGQVYGYTF.

This sequence joins TRBV5-1 and TRBJ2-2; D gene uncertain. Germline assignment: CDR1 SGHRS and CDR2 YFSETQ. V lost 3 bases and J 1 base, leaving 7 bases between the germline ends. The CDR3 is 14 amino acids. The CDR3 DNA reads as TGCGCCAGCAGCTGGGTGGTGAACACCGGGGAGCTGTTTTTT. Translated, it gives CASSWVVNTGELFF. Looking up the rest from reference TRBV5-1 and TRBJ2-2 gives the full variable domain: KAGVTQTPRYLIKTRGQQVTLSCSPISGHRSVSWYQQTPGQGLQFLFEYFSETQRNKGNFPGRFSGRQFSNSRSEMNVSTLELGDSALYLCASSWVVNTGELFFGEGSRLTVL.

This rearrangement joins TRBV7-9 to TRBJ1-2; no firm D call. Trimming stripped 4 bases from V and 8 bases from J, with 17 bases between. Germline V gives CDR1 SEHNR, CDR2 FQNEAQ (reference sequence). The CDR3 runs 14 residues. DNA for the CDR3: TGTGCCAGCAGCTCCGAGGGTGGCTCGGGCGGCTACACCTTC. The encoded protein is CASSSEGGSGGYTF. The variable domain in full, completed from reference TRBV7-9 and TRBJ1-2, reads DTGVSQNPRHKITKRGQNVTFRCDPISEHNRLYWYRQTLGQGPEFLTYFQNEAQLEKSRLLSDRFSAERPKGSFSTLEIQRTEQGDSAMYLCASSSEGGSGGYTFGSGTRLTVV.

The chain uses TRBV29-1 and TRBJ2-7; D possibly corresponds to TRBD1 (7 bases). Deletions cut 2 bases from V and 6 bases from J, with 14 bases between. This CDR3 spans 13 amino acids. The germline V gene has CDR1 SQVTM and CDR2 ANQGSEA. CDR3 amino acids: CSVETSQGGEQYV. The CDR3 DNA reads TGCAGCGTTGAAACGTCCCAGGGGGGCGAGCAGTACGTC.

This clonotype came up a few times. The chain couples TRBV4-2 to TRBJ1-1; D not certain. The CDR3 runs 16 residues. V dropped 0 bases and J dropped 1 base, with 12 bases sitting between them. Germline V lookup: CDR1 LGHNA, CDR2 YNFKEQ. The CDR3 DNA reads as TGTGCCAGCAGCCAAGAGAGTGGAAGACGGAACACTGAAGCTTTCTTT. Amino acid sequence: CASSQESGRRNTEAFF.

This clonotype was seen more than once but under ten times. The chain has TRBV20-1 and TRBJ2-2, with unresolved D. V was trimmed by 0 bases and J by 5 bases, leaving 4 bases between them. CDR1 and CDR2 from the germline V gene are DFQATT and SNEGSKA (reference sequence). The CDR3 is 12 amino acids. CDR3 protein: CSARDLTGELFF. The DNA for the CDR3 is TGCAGTGCTAGAGATCTAACCGGGGAGCTGTTTTTT.